The 18 T cell receptor beta chains below were found in one sample sequenced in a study of blood T cell repertoires in COVID-19. This table comes from immunoSEQ multiplex PCR, and its TCRdb copy is limited to in-frame clones, with some not included. This table holds 150,000 to 200,000 clones, 90% found once. Material: peripheral blood. These receptors originate from a man aged 45 to 65 with acute or convalescent COVID-19.

The chain recombines TRBV15 with TRBJ2-1; 8 nucleotides match TRBD2. The junction had 10 bases not matched to a gene; V was cut back by 3 bases and J by 12 bases. There are 14 residues in the CDR3. Per germline, CDR1 LNHNV and CDR2 YYDKDF (reference sequence). The DNA of the CDR3 is TGTGCCACCAGCAGGGCAACTAGCGGCCGTGGGCAGTTCTTC. Encoded protein: CATSRATSGRGQFF.

The genes are TRBV6-5 and TRBJ1-2, with 9 nucleotides matching TRBD1. CDR3 length: 15 residues. J gave up 6 bases and V 0 bases, and 5 bases lay outside the gene matches. In germline, CDR1 is MNHEY, CDR2 SVGAGI. The CDR3 nucleotides are TGTGCCAGCAGTTACTCGATGGGGGACAGGGATGGCTACACCTTC. Its translation: CASSYSMGDRDGYTF.

The chain employs TRBV7-3 and TRBJ2-3, with TRBD1 matching over 9 bases. CDR3 length: 15 residues. Losses at the gene ends were 0 bases for V and 8 bases for J; bases not matched to a gene: 6. In germline, CDR1 is SGHTA, CDR2 FQGTGA. CDR3 sequence reads: CASSLTRDRVVTQYF. The CDR3 coding sequence is TGTGCCAGCAGCTTAACGAGGGACAGGGTTGTTACGCAGTATTTT.

This clone was picked up a small number of times. The chain joins TRBV7-2 to TRBJ1-1, with D unresolved. In germline, CDR1 is SGHTA, CDR2 FQGNSA. The CDR3 consists of 13 residues. The V gene lost 1 base and the J gene lost 4 bases, with 7 bases spanning the gap. The CDR3 bases are TGTGCCAGCAGCTTAGGAGGTGCCACTGAAGCTTTCTTT. Its translation: CASSLGGATEAFF.

This chain's CDR3 is CASSYGTGYSGYTF. The CDR3 DNA reads as TGTGCCAGCAGTTACGGGACAGGGTACTCTGGCTACACCTTC. This rearrangement joins TRBV6-5 to TRBJ1-2; 9 nucleotides match TRBD1. Germline-derived CDR1 and CDR2 are MNHEY and SVGAGI. V trimming: 2 bases; J trimming: 7 bases; junction bases outside the gene matches: 5. The length of the CDR3 is 14 residues.

This chain links TRBV6-1 with TRBJ1-4; 7 bases match TRBD1. The CDR3 loop spans 13 amino acids. Germline loops: CDR1 MNHNS, CDR2 SASEGT. The V gene end was trimmed by 6 bases and the J gene end by 7 bases; junction bases not matched to a gene: 5. The CDR3 DNA follows: TGTGCCAGCAGACTGACAGGGTTTGAAAAACTGTTTTTT. Amino acid sequence: CASRLTGFEKLFF.

The chain has TRBV6-5 and TRBJ2-7; 7 bases agree with TRBD2. The germline gives CDR1 MNHEY, CDR2 SVGAGI. V trimming: 8 bases; J trimming: 3 bases; junction bases outside the gene matches: 7. The CDR3 totals 13 residues. DNA for the CDR3: TGTGCCAGCCCGGGACTAAATATCTACGAGCAGTACTTC. Protein sequence: CASPGLNIYEQYF.

The V and J genes are TRBV7-8 and TRBJ1-2, with D maybe TRBD1 (6 bases). CDR3 length: 15 residues. The germline V gene has CDR1 SGHVS and CDR2 FQNEAQ. V was trimmed by 0 bases and J by 4 bases, leaving 12 bases between them. The DNA for the CDR3 is TGTGCCAGCAGCTTAGCTCCGACAGGAATCTATGGCTACACCTTC. This sequence encodes CASSLAPTGIYGYTF.

The chain links TRBV6-5 to TRBJ2-6, with 8 nucleotides matching TRBD2. CDR3 length equals 15 residues. CDR1 is MNHEY and CDR2 is SVGAGI in the germline V gene. J was trimmed by 2 bases and V by 5 bases; bases with no gene match: 2. This CDR3 is CASSPGGAGANVLTF. The CDR3, as DNA: TGTGCCAGCAGTCCCGGGGGGGCTGGGGCCAACGTCCTGACTTTC.

There are a few counts of this clone. This sequence joins TRBV7-2 and TRBJ1-5; D uncertain. Trimming removed 1 base from V and 4 bases from J, with 8 bases in between. CDR1 is SGHTA, CDR2 FQGNSA, per germline. The CDR3 is 14 residues long. This CDR3 is CASSLVPTNQPQHF. The DNA for the CDR3 is TGTGCCAGCAGCTTAGTACCCACAAATCAGCCCCAGCATTTT.

The chain combines TRBV6-6 with TRBJ1-1; no clear D gene. Trimming removed 2 bases from V and 0 bases from J, with 10 bases in between. From germline, CDR1 is MNHNY and CDR2 SVGAGI (reference sequence). The CDR3 is 15 amino acids. The CDR3 protein is CASSYDLTVNTEAFF. In DNA form, the CDR3 reads TGTGCCAGCAGTTACGATCTGACTGTGAACACTGAAGCTTTCTTT.

The J gene is TRBJ1-2, the V gene TRBV10-3; D perhaps matches TRBD1 (6 bases). There are 13 residues in the CDR3. Per the germline V gene, CDR1 is ENHRY and CDR2 is SYGVKD. Between the trimmed V and J ends, which lost 3 bases and 2 bases, there was a span of 7 bases. CDR3 protein: CAISEGGNYGYTF. The CDR3 bases are TGTGCCATCAGTGAAGGGGGAAACTATGGCTACACCTTC.

V is TRBV24-1 and J is TRBJ2-2, with D maybe TRBD1 (6 bases). The germline V gene encodes CDR1 KGHDR and CDR2 SFDVKD. The V end lost 7 bases, the J end lost 9 bases, and 14 bases lay between the germline ends. The CDR3 totals 13 residues. CDR3 coding DNA: TGTGCCACCAGATCGATACAGGGCCGGGAGCTGTTTTTT. As protein: CATRSIQGRELFF.

The chain is built from TRBV19 and TRBJ1-1; tentative D call: TRBD1 (6 bases). From germline, CDR1 is LNHDA and CDR2 SQIVND (reference sequence). V lost 6 bases, J lost 3 bases, and 11 bases lay in between. The length of the CDR3 is 13 residues. Here the CDR3 DNA reads TGTGCCAGTAGCTGGGACACTCACACTGAAGCTTTCTTT. Its protein product is CASSWDTHTEAFF.

J is TRBJ2-7 and V is TRBV5-5; 11 positions agree with TRBD2. V shed 4 bases, J shed 1 base, and the junction held 13 bases outside the gene matches. The CDR3 loop spans 18 amino acids. Germline V gene data show CDR1 as SGHKS and CDR2 as YYEKEE (reference sequence). The CDR3 here is CASSLGASGGPRSYEQYV. The CDR3 nucleotides are TGTGCCAGCAGCCTGGGGGCTAGCGGGGGGCCGAGATCCTACGAGCAGTACGTC.

This sequence joins TRBV9 and TRBJ1-3; 7 nucleotides match TRBD1. The germline gives CDR1 SGDLS, CDR2 YYNGEE. This CDR3 region has 15 residues. The ends lost 0 bases at V and 4 bases at J; junction bases unmatched: 4. The CDR3 DNA reads as TGTGCCAGCAGCGTAGAGACAGGGTTGGGAAACACCATATATTTT. It translates to CASSVETGLGNTIYF.

The V and J genes are TRBV5-1 and TRBJ2-5, with D possibly matching TRBD1 (6 bases). The CDR3 consists of 16 residues. Germline lookup yields CDR1 SGHRS and CDR2 YFSETQ. Deletions cut 4 bases from V and 7 bases from J, with 23 bases between. The chain's CDR3 is CASSLTDSLSMGTQYF. The CDR3 DNA reads TGCGCCAGCAGCCTAACGGACAGTCTAAGCATGGGGACCCAGTACTTC.

The rearrangement links TRBV4-1 to TRBJ2-5; D perhaps matches TRBD2 (6 bases). The V end was cut by 0 bases, the J end by 6 bases, with 14 bases between. The CDR3 has 15 amino acids. CDR1 and CDR2 (germline): MGHRA, YSYEKL. CDR3 in DNA: TGCGCCAGCAGCCAAGAAGGTGGAGGGTTGCAGACCCAGTACTTC. Its translation: CASSQEGGGLQTQYF.